This T cell receptor (beta chain) came from a study of T cells in Graves' hyperthyroidism and ophthalmopathy. There were TCR beta CDR3 regions amplified from RNA transcripts. The HTBI primer set served for first-round RT-PCR of the TCR CDR3. MiXCR was run by TCRdb on the multiplex PCR reads, yielding one entry per CDR3 protein. The table records fewer than 650,000 distinct CDR3 sequences, about 14% of them present only once. Uncontrolled infection, other autoimmune disease, pregnancy or lactation excluded patients. Germline CDR1 and CDR2: DFQATT and SNEGSKA (reference sequence). V was pared by 3 bases and J by 0 bases, with 1 base of the junction left unmatched. The CDR3 spans 13 residues. Ten or more counts support this clonotype.

The TCR comes from a woman aged 40 to 55 with Graves' hyperthyroidism. V gene TRBV20-1 combines with J gene TRBJ1-1; 7 positions agree with TRBD1. The specimen sequenced was blood. The CDR3 DNA reads as TGCAGTGCTAGGGGACAGTTGAACACTGAAGCTTTCTTT. It translates to CSARGQLNTEAFF.